Following are 18 T cell receptor beta chains from one sample sequenced in a study of cytomegalovirus exposure and HLA in healthy donors (dated by TCRdb to about 2017). The method was the immunoSEQ multiplex PCR assay. Drawn from immuneACCESS, this table holds only the in-frame rearrangements with V and J called that TCRdb kept. Clones are partly lost; checked studies trace under half to an unresolved V gene and leave the rest unexplained. This sample comprises fewer than 90,000 clones, approximately 94% of them detected only once. Together, the top ten hold 2.5% to 4% of the sample. The sample comprised PBMCs. The source is a woman aged 18-29 years in good health and CMV-seropositive.

With respect to this clone: Other nucleotide sequences in the sample specify the same CDR3. The chain recombines TRBV6-1 with TRBJ2-5, with D possibly matching TRBD1 (5 bases). Germline CDR1 reads MNHNS; CDR2 reads SASEGT. This CDR3 is 14 amino acids long. Trimming took off 8 bases at V and 1 base at J, with 14 bases between the two ends. The CDR3 DNA reads as TGTGCCAGCTACCCCACAGGACCCCAAGAGACCCAGTACTTC. It translates to CASYPTGPQETQYF.

V usage is TRBV18 and J usage is TRBJ2-3, with 7 bases matching TRBD1. Germline CDR1 reads KGHSH; CDR2 reads LQKENI. This CDR3 has 17 residues. The ends lost 4 bases at V and 1 base at J; junction bases unmatched: 11. The CDR3 loop is CASSLTGTVRGTDTQYF. CDR3 coding DNA: TGTGCCAGCTCACTAACCGGGACAGTTCGTGGCACAGATACGCAGTATTTT. Based on the CDR3 plus reference TRBV18 and TRBJ2-3, the full variable domain is NAGVMQNPRHLVRRRGQEARLRCSPMKGHSHVYWYRQLPEEGLKFMVYLQKENIIDESGMPKERFSAEFPKEGPSILRIQQVVRGDSAAYFCASSLTGTVRGTDTQYFGPGTRLTVL.

The genes are TRBV15 and TRBJ1-2; maybe TRBD1 (5 bases). The V and J ends lost 1 base and 7 bases respectively, with 13 bases between them. Per germline, CDR1 LNHNV and CDR2 YYDKDF (reference sequence). The CDR3 totals 14 residues. DNA for the CDR3: TGTGCCACCAGCAGAGTAGTCGGAGGGGTTGGCTACACCTTC. It yields the protein CATSRVVGGVGYTF.

This chain links TRBV6-1 with TRBJ1-5, with a weak D call TRBD1 (5 bases). The CDR3 is made up of 14 amino acids. V gave up 10 bases and J gave up 3 bases, with 16 bases separating them. The germline V gene has CDR1 MNHNS and CDR2 SASEGT. The CDR3 nucleotides read TGTGCCATTTCACCTGGCAGGGTCAATCAGCCCCAGCATTTT. Its translation is CAISPGRVNQPQHF.

This sequence joins TRBV5-1 and TRBJ2-7; 9 bases map to TRBD1. CDR3 length: 15 amino acids. The germline V gene has CDR1 SGHRS and CDR2 YFSETQ. Trimming removed 0 bases from V and 5 bases from J; junction bases left unmatched: 6. The CDR3: CASSLGTGAGDEQYF. The CDR3 coding sequence is TGCGCCAGCAGCTTGGGGACAGGGGCGGGGGACGAGCAGTACTTC. The full variable domain, in which reference TRBV5-1 and TRBJ2-7 provide the parts outside the CDR3, is KAGVTQTPRYLIKTRGQQVTLSCSPISGHRSVSWYQQTPGQGLQFLFEYFSETQRNKGNFPGRFSGRQFSNSRSEMNVSTLELGDSALYLCASSLGTGAGDEQYFGPGTRLTVT.

The rearrangement links TRBV30 to TRBJ2-2; TRBD1 aligns across 10 bases. Germline-derived CDR1 and CDR2 are GTSNPN and SVGIG (reference sequence). V shed 7 bases and J 6 bases; nucleotides not matched to a gene: 2. The CDR3 totals 12 residues. CDR3 amino acids: CALDRGSGELFF. The CDR3 bases are TGTGCCTTGGACAGGGGGTCCGGGGAGCTGTTTTTT.

V usage is TRBV28 and J usage is TRBJ1-5; no clear D gene. The CDR3 runs to 15 residues. CDR1 is MDHEN and CDR2 is SYDVKM in the germline V gene. V was pared by 6 bases and J by 2 bases, with 14 bases between. The CDR3 nucleotides are TGTGCCAGCAGCCAAGCTGCCATACGCAATCAGCCCCAGCATTTT. Translated, it gives CASSQAAIRNQPQHF.

V and J are TRBV4-3 and TRBJ1-5; TRBD1 might be the D (5 bases). Germline V gene sequence: CDR1 LGHNA, CDR2 YSLEER. Trimming stripped 0 bases from V and 5 bases from J, with 14 bases between. The CDR3 sequence is 16 residues long. The CDR3 DNA follows: TGCGCCAGCAGCCAAGATCACTCGACAGACTATCAGCCCCAGCATTTT. It specifies CASSQDHSTDYQPQHF.

This rearrangement joins TRBV5-1 to TRBJ2-7; 10 bases align to TRBD1. Germline CDR1 SGHRS, CDR2 YFSETQ. J was trimmed by 9 bases and V by 1 base; bases with no gene match: 10. This CDR3 has 15 residues. The CDR3 bases are TGCGCCAGCAGCTTGAAGGACAGGGGGATGGTCGGGCAGTACTTC. Translation: CASSLKDRGMVGQYF. Full variable domain (missing parts from reference TRBV5-1 and TRBJ2-7): KAGVTQTPRYLIKTRGQQVTLSCSPISGHRSVSWYQQTPGQGLQFLFEYFSETQRNKGNFPGRFSGRQFSNSRSEMNVSTLELGDSALYLCASSLKDRGMVGQYFGPGTRLTVT.

V is TRBV28 and J is TRBJ2-7, with D possibly TRBD1 on 5 matching bases. Between the trimmed V and J ends, which lost 5 bases and 0 bases, there was a span of 17 bases. CDR1 is MDHEN and CDR2 is SYDVKM in the germline V gene. The CDR3 runs to 16 residues. The CDR3 region is CASSRLKQATSYEQYF. DNA for the CDR3: TGTGCCAGCAGTCGACTCAAACAGGCTACCTCCTACGAGCAGTACTTC.

The V and J genes are TRBV7-8 and TRBJ2-7, with 7 bases matching TRBD2. The V and J ends lost 8 bases and 2 bases, in that order; junction bases with no gene match: 6. The CDR3 has 13 amino acids. Germline V lookup: CDR1 SGHVS, CDR2 FQNEAQ. CDR3 amino acids: CASGLADPYEQYF. The CDR3 DNA reads as TGTGCCAGCGGGCTAGCGGACCCCTACGAGCAGTACTTC.

V gene TRBV7-2 combines with J gene TRBJ1-4; 8 bases align to TRBD1. Germline loops: CDR1 SGHTA, CDR2 FQGNSA. The CDR3 loop spans 16 amino acids. J was trimmed by 11 bases and V by 5 bases; bases with no gene match: 16. CDR3 protein: CASSPILGQGVGKLFF. CDR3 nucleotide sequence: TGTGCCAGCAGCCCAATCCTCGGACAGGGTGTAGGGAAACTGTTTTTT.

The chain employs TRBV27 and TRBJ1-1; no clear D. The CDR3 length is 15 residues. Germline values: CDR1 MNHEY, CDR2 SMNVEV (reference sequence). V dropped 3 bases and J dropped 0 bases, with 11 bases sitting between them. CDR3 DNA sequence: TGTGCCAGCAGTTTGGTGGGCCTTATGAACACTGAAGCTTTCTTT. This gives the protein CASSLVGLMNTEAFF.

V usage is TRBV4-1 and J usage is TRBJ2-7; the match to TRBD2 covers 9 bases. Unmatched junction bases numbered 11, after V lost 1 base and J lost 4 bases. This CDR3 region has 17 residues. Germline CDR1 MGHRA, CDR2 YSYEKL. The CDR3 sequence is CASSQGLPGLALYEQYF. The CDR3 DNA follows: TGCGCCAGCAGCCAAGGGCTACCGGGACTAGCTTTGTACGAGCAGTACTTC.

This chain uses TRBV4-1 with TRBJ2-2; possibly TRBD2 for D (7 bases). In germline, CDR1 is MGHRA, CDR2 YSYEKL. V was shortened by 5 bases and J by 5 bases, with 18 bases between the two germline ends. The CDR3 runs 16 residues. CDR3 in amino acids: CASSYGAGAVTGELFF. The CDR3 coding sequence is TGCGCCAGCAGCTATGGGGCGGGGGCGGTAACCGGGGAGCTGTTTTTT.

This clone was observed a single time. The chain has TRBV14 and TRBJ2-7, with TRBD2 identical over 11 bases. J gave up 3 bases and V 0 bases, and 4 bases lay outside the gene matches. Germline CDR1 and CDR2: SGHDN and FVKESK. The CDR3 totals 16 residues. The CDR3 DNA follows: TGTGCCAGCAGCCAAGATGAACTAGCGGGAGTCTACGAGCAGTACTTC. Protein: CASSQDELAGVYEQYF. Full variable domain (rest looked up from reference TRBV14 and TRBJ2-7): EAGVTQFPSHSVIEKGQTVTLRCDPISGHDNLYWYRRVMGKEIKFLLHFVKESKQDESGMPNNRFLAERTGGTYSTLKVQPAELEDSGVYFCASSQDELAGVYEQYFGPGTRLTVT.

V gene TRBV18 combines with J gene TRBJ2-6; TRBD1 is a possible D gene (5 bases). The CDR3 spans 17 residues. Trimming removed 2 bases at V and 0 bases at J, with 11 bases between. Germline V gives CDR1 KGHSH, CDR2 LQKENI. CDR3 nucleotides: TGTGCCAGCTCACCAACGTCAGGGAACTCTGGGGCCAACGTCCTGACTTTC. Its protein is CASSPTSGNSGANVLTF.

This chain connects TRBV5-1 to TRBJ2-6; D is uncertain. CDR3 length equals 16 residues. CDR1 and CDR2 from the germline V gene are SGHRS and YFSETQ. The ends were cut back, 0 bases at V and 0 bases at J, with 7 bases in the middle. The CDR3 DNA reads TGCGCCAGCAGCTTGGACAGTGGCTCTGGGGCCAACGTCCTGACTTTC. Encoded protein: CASSLDSGSGANVLTF.